The clone carrying this T cell receptor (beta chain) has more than one count but fewer than ten. Its antigen is undetermined. This sample was included in a study of T-cell reconstitution after alpha-beta-depleted transplantation in children. General study results and limits: Counts and diversity of T cells one year after transplant came mostly from newly produced T cells. Reportedly, alpha-beta T cells present about two months post-transplant originated from several hundred expanded clones of graft origin. The origin of high day-60 TCRbeta diversity in some patients lay in surviving recipient T cells and thymic progenitors.

The authors prepared the TCRbeta library with unique molecular identifiers. TCRdb re-called the PCR reads with MiXCR, one entry per CDR3 protein. The table shows fewer than 150,000 distinct CDR3 sequences, with about 9.6% occurring only once. The CDR3 covers 15 residues. V was clipped by 3 bases and J by 2 bases, with 13 bases between them. Looked up from germline, CDR1 is MNHEY and CDR2 is SVGAGI. The sequence was obtained from a girl in the first two years of life who had a stem cell transplant for combined immunodeficiency, so the T cells may come from the graft donor. This sample comprised PBMCs, mostly from graft donor cells, obtained 180 days after TCRalphabeta/CD19-depleted stem cell transplant. The V and J genes are TRBV6-5 and TRBJ1-2; maybe TRBD1 (6 bases). The CDR3: CASSYGTFDNYGYTF. The CDR3 nucleotides are TGTGCCAGCAGTTATGGGACATTCGACAACTATGGCTACACCTTC.